A single sample is the source of the 12 T cell receptor beta chains below, sequenced in a study of shared clonotypes between healthy human individuals. Method: immunoSEQ multiplex PCR; TCRdb's copy keeps in-frame clones and lacks some. The sample includes around 320,000 clones, around 87% of them seen just once. The sequencing sample was made of memory CD8+ T cells sorted from blood. The subset is: CD45RO+ cells pooled with CCR7-negative TemRA cells. Receptors were obtained from a man between 18 and 29 years old in good health.

The rearrangement joins TRBV4-3 to TRBJ2-7, with 8 nucleotides matching TRBD2. The CDR3 consists of 16 residues. Germline V gene data show CDR1 as LGHNA and CDR2 as YSLEER. Trimming at V came to 0 bases and at J to 3 bases, leaving 7 bases not matched to a gene. The CDR3 region has the DNA TGCGCCAGCAGCCAAGATTGGACGGGAGGGTACTACGAGCAGTACTTC. It is translated as CASSQDWTGGYYEQYF.

The chain is built from TRBV29-1 and TRBJ1-2, with D possibly TRBD1 on 5 matching bases. This CDR3 is 12 amino acids long. V was cut by 5 bases and J by 4 bases, with 11 bases left in between. Germline lookup yields CDR1 SQVTM and CDR2 ANQGSEA. In DNA form, the CDR3 reads TGCAGCGTTCTGGGGGTAGGCTATGGCTACACCTTC. Its protein product is CSVLGVGYGYTF.

On this clone: This same CDR3 is encoded by further DNA sequences in the sample. V is TRBV9 and J is TRBJ2-2; D gene unclear. Trimming stripped 0 bases from V and 2 bases from J, with 5 bases between. Germline V gene sequence: CDR1 SGDLS, CDR2 YYNGEE. The CDR3 is 14 amino acids. CDR3: CASSVVGNTGELFF. DNA of the CDR3: TGTGCCAGCAGCGTAGTAGGAAACACCGGGGAGCTGTTTTTT.

The J gene is TRBJ1-2, the V gene TRBV4-2; no clear D. The germline gives CDR1 LGHNA, CDR2 YNFKEQ. Deletions cut 0 bases from V and 5 bases from J, with 10 bases between. The CDR3 has 14 residues. CDR3: CASSQDPNDYGYTF. Here the CDR3 DNA reads TGTGCCAGCAGCCAAGACCCAAACGATTATGGCTACACCTTC.

The V and J genes are TRBV4-1 and TRBJ2-5; 10 nucleotides match TRBD2. Germline V CDR1 and CDR2: MGHRA, YSYEKL. The CDR3 has 15 amino acids. The V and J ends lost 3 bases and 2 bases, in that order; junction bases with no gene match: 3. CDR3 sequence: CASSHRTSGQETQYF. CDR3 nucleotide sequence: TGCGCCAGCAGCCATAGGACTAGCGGTCAAGAGACCCAGTACTTC.

The chain recombines TRBV7-3 with TRBJ1-1, with D maybe TRBD1 (6 bases). Germline CDR1 is SGHTA and CDR2 is FQGTGA. The V and J ends lost 4 bases and 3 bases respectively, with 9 bases between them. The CDR3 contains 13 residues. CDR3 loop: CASSSTGYTEAFF. The DNA of the CDR3 is TGTGCCAGCAGCTCCACAGGGTACACTGAAGCTTTCTTT.

This chain joins TRBV27 and TRBJ1-2; TRBD1 might be the D (6 bases). Germline V CDR1 and CDR2: MNHEY, SMNVEV (reference sequence). CDR3 size: 13 residues. The germline V and J ends were trimmed by 8 bases and 8 bases, with 18 bases remaining between them. The CDR3 DNA follows: TGTGCCAGCTCCCAATGGGGGCCGGGAGGCTACACCTTC. It codes for CASSQWGPGGYTF.

The sample holds a few counts of this clone. The rearrangement links TRBV28 to TRBJ1-5; D perhaps matches TRBD1 (6 bases). CDR3 length equals 14 residues. Looked up from germline, CDR1 is MDHEN and CDR2 is SYDVKM. Trimming stripped 3 bases from V and 7 bases from J, with 13 bases between. CDR3 in amino acids: CASSFIQGTQPQHF. The CDR3 DNA reads as TGTGCCAGCAGTTTTATACAGGGCACCCAGCCCCAGCATTTT.

The rearrangement joins TRBV13 to TRBJ2-3; TRBD2 aligns across 8 bases. V dropped 5 bases and J dropped 2; count of bases not matched to a gene: 3. This CDR3 spans 14 amino acids. Germline CDR1 and CDR2: PRHDT and FYEKMQ (reference sequence). The CDR3 sequence is CASSPLAVTDTQYF. For the CDR3, the DNA is TGTGCCAGCAGCCCACTAGCGGTCACAGATACGCAGTATTTT.

J is TRBJ2-7 and V is TRBV6-5; D might be TRBD1 or TRBD2, each matching 5 bases. Between the trimmed V and J ends, which lost 2 bases and 0 bases, there was a span of 11 bases. The CDR3 consists of 15 residues. Germline CDR1 is MNHEY and CDR2 is SVGAGI. CDR3 sequence reads: CASSYGTDRSYEQYF. The CDR3 coding sequence is TGTGCCAGCAGTTACGGGACGGATCGCTCCTACGAGCAGTACTTC.

A note on this clone: This sample also contains other DNA sequences that code for the same CDR3. The gene calls are TRBV4-1 and TRBJ2-7; D may be TRBD2 (5 bases). This CDR3 contains 13 residues. Germline CDR1 reads MGHRA; CDR2 reads YSYEKL. V gave up 1 base and J gave up 3 bases, with 7 bases separating them. The CDR3 spells CASSQAGSYEQYF. In DNA form, the CDR3 reads TGCGCCAGCAGCCAAGCGGGGAGCTACGAGCAGTACTTC.

The CDR3 reads CASSYSGQPYGYTF. The CDR3, as DNA: TGTGCCAGCAGTTACTCGGGCCAGCCCTATGGCTACACCTTC. The rearrangement links TRBV6-6 to TRBJ1-2; D not resolved. V shed 0 bases and J shed 4 bases, with 9 bases lying between them. CDR1 MNHNY and CDR2 SVGAGI come from the germline V gene (reference sequence). This CDR3 is 14 amino acids long.